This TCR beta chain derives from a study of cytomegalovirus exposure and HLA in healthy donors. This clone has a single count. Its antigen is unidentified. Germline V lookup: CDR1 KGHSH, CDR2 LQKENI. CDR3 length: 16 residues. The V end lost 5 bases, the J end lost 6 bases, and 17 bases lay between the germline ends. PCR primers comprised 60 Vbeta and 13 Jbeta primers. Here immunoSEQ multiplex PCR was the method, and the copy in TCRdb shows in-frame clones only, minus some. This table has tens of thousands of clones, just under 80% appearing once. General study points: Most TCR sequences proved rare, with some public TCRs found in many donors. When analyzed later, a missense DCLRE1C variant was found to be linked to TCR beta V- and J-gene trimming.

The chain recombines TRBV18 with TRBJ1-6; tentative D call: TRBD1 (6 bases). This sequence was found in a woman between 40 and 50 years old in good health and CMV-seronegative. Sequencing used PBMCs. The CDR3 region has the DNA TGTGCCAGCTCATCCTCGGACAGAGCAATTAATTCACCCCTCCACTTT. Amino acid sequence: CASSSSDRAINSPLHF.